The rows below give T cell receptor beta chains drawn from one sample of a study of regulatory T cells in long-lasting Graves disease. TCRdb fed the multiplex PCR reads into MiXCR, producing one record per CDR3 protein. The sample carries fewer than 650,000 distinct CDR3 sequences, 15% to 20% recorded once. These data were also filed under a second study, of T cells in Graves' hyperthyroidism and ophthalmopathy.

Sequenced material: peripheral blood mononuclear cells (PBMCs), taken at new diagnosis, from a patient treated with antithyroid drugs. These receptors came from a woman in her thirties with Graves disease. Each CDR3 is given with its conserved first and last residue. Each record gives: clone size, CDR3 length, D gene, V gene, J gene, CDR3 DNA, CDR3 protein. The D gene is left open where the match is weak. Clone size is shown for a subset of rows, as once, few, many or a class of expanded clone.

>few|14|TRBD2|TRBV10-3|TRBJ2-2
TGTGCCACCCGACTAGCGCCGAACACCGGGGAGCTGTTTTTT
CATRLAPNTGELFF
>many|19|-|TRBV20-1|TRBJ2-3
TGCAGTGCTAGAGCCATGGGGACAATCAGAGTGGTACGCACAGATACGCAGTATTTT
CSARAMGTIRVVRTDTQYF
>-|14|TRBD2|TRBV28|TRBJ2-7
TGTGCCAGCGTTCCCGGACTAGTCTCCTACGAGCAGTACTTC
CASVPGLVSYEQYF
>many|15|TRBD1|TRBV7-8|TRBJ2-2
TGTGCCAGCAGCCCAAGGACAGGGAAAACCGGGGAGCTGTTTTTT
CASSPRTGKTGELFF
>many|15|-|TRBV6-1|TRBJ2-6
TGTGCCAGCAGTGAAGGAGGCTCTGGGGCCAACGTCCTGACTTTC
CASSEGGSGANVLTF
>few|12|TRBD1|TRBV30|TRBJ1-4
TGTGCCTCACAGGGGGCTAATGAAAAACTGTTTTTT
CASQGANEKLFF
>many|15|TRBD2|TRBV20-1|TRBJ2-7
TGCAGTGCTAGAGATACATCCGGGACTAGGGGTGAGCAGTACTTC
CSARDTSGTRGEQYF
>few|15|TRBD1|TRBV18|TRBJ1-5
TGTGCCAGCTCACCTCGACAGGGGGTCAATCAGCCCCAGCATTTT
CASSPRQGVNQPQHF
>many|12|-|TRBV28|TRBJ1-5
TGTGCCAGCAGTTCGATCGCGGGGCCCCAGCATTTT
CASSSIAGPQHF
>-|17|TRBD2|TRBV5-4|TRBJ2-1
TGTGCCAGCAGCTTGAGGCTAGCGGGAGGACTTGGGAATGAGCAGTTCTTC
CASSLRLAGGLGNEQFF
>many|15|TRBD1|TRBV2|TRBJ2-4
TGTGCCAGCAGTGTTGAACAGGGGTCCAAAAACATTCAGTACTTC
CASSVEQGSKNIQYF
>-|16|TRBD1|TRBV7-8|TRBJ1-5
TGTGCCAGCAGCTTAGGCCGGGACAGGGTCAATCAGCCCCAGCATTTT
CASSLGRDRVNQPQHF
>many|13|TRBD2|TRBV3-1|TRBJ2-7
TGTGCCAGCAGCCACAGCGGGAACTACGAGCAGTACTTC
CASSHSGNYEQYF
>many|16|TRBD2|TRBV7-2|TRBJ2-7
TGTGCCAGCAGCTTAGCCTCTAGCGGGAGGGTCTACGAGCAGTACTTC
CASSLASSGRVYEQYF
>few|15|-|TRBV19|TRBJ2-7
TGTGCCAGTGGCGAGTTAAGGGGATTACGGTACGAGCAGTACTTC
CASGELRGLRYEQYF
>few|13|-|TRBV5-1|TRBJ1-5
TGCGCCAGCAGCTTGCTGGAGGGGCGGCCCCAGCATTTT
CASSLLEGRPQHF
>-|13|-|TRBV20-1|TRBJ2-5
TGCAGTGCTAGTCGGGGCTTACGAGAGACCCAGTACTTC
CSASRGLRETQYF
>many|13|-|TRBV3-1|TRBJ2-7
TGTGCCAGCAGCCAAGATTGGGGCTACGAGCAGTACTTC
CASSQDWGYEQYF
>-|13|TRBD1|TRBV28|TRBJ2-1
TGTGCCAGCAGGACAGGGGATTACAATCAGCAGTTCTTC
CASRTGDYNQQFF
>-|14|TRBD1|TRBV7-8|TRBJ1-2
TGTGCCAGCAGCCCCGACCGGGACAGGGGTGGCTACACCTTC
CASSPDRDRGGYTF
>many|13|TRBD2|TRBV7-9|TRBJ2-1
TGTGCCAGCAGCCCAGCGGGAGCCAATGAGCAGTTCTTC
CASSPAGANEQFF
>-|17|TRBD2|TRBV28|TRBJ2-3
TGTGCCAGCAGTTTCGGTTCTTGGCGGGAGAGGGGTGATACGCAGTATTTT
CASSFGSWRERGDTQYF
>many|14|-|TRBV28|TRBJ2-2
TGTGCCAGCAGGGGCCGAAGGAACACCGGGGAGCTGTTTTTT
CASRGRRNTGELFF
>many|16|-|TRBV15|TRBJ2-1
TGTGCCACCAGCAGGTCCCGGGACAACTCCTACAATGAGCAGTTCTTC
CATSRSRDNSYNEQFF
>many|14|-|TRBV6-1|TRBJ2-7
TGTGCCAGCAGATCACAGATGAGCTCCTACGAGCAGTACTTC
CASRSQMSSYEQYF
>-|16|-|TRBV5-4|TRBJ2-2
TGTGCCAGCAGCTTTGGGGTAGCTACTTCCACCGGGGAGCTGTTTTTT
CASSFGVATSTGELFF
>-|14|-|TRBV3-1|TRBJ1-2
TGTGCCAGCAGCGCAGCTGACAGCGGCTATGGCTACACCTTC
CASSAADSGYGYTF
>many|15|TRBD2|TRBV12-3/TRBV12-4|TRBJ2-7
TGTGCCAGCAGCCCCGCTAGCGGGAGCTCCTACGAGCAGTACTTC
CASSPASGSSYEQYF
>-|14|-|TRBV30|TRBJ2-5
TGTGCCTGGAGTGTACCCGCAGGGAGGGAGACCCAGTACTTC
CAWSVPAGRETQYF
>many|16|-|TRBV27|TRBJ1-3
TGTGCCAGCAGTTTGGACAGCTCCTTCTCTGGAAACACCATATATTTT
CASSLDSSFSGNTIYF
>few|13|-|TRBV14|TRBJ2-2
TGTGCCAGCAGTCAAGGAGGGGCAGGGGAGCTGTTTTTT
CASSQGGAGELFF
>many|17|TRBD1|TRBV12-3/TRBV12-4|TRBJ1-5
TGTGCCAGCAAGACAGGGGCTTTCTTTGCGAGCAATCAGCCCCAGCATTTT
CASKTGAFFASNQPQHF
>many|14|-|TRBV7-2|TRBJ2-5
TGTGCCAGCAGCCCAGCCCCCCTCGGGGAGACCCAGTACTTC
CASSPAPLGETQYF
>-|13|-|TRBV20-1|TRBJ2-1
TGCAGTGCTTGGGTGGGAACCAAGGATGAGCAGTTCTTC
CSAWVGTKDEQFF
>few|15|-|TRBV5-1|TRBJ2-3
TGCGCCAGCAGCTTGGCCGGGGCATGGCCAGATACGCAGTATTTT
CASSLAGAWPDTQYF
>many|16|TRBD2|TRBV20-1|TRBJ2-2
TGCAGTGCTAGACCATTAGCGGGAGTTGCCACCGGGGAGCTGTTTTTT
CSARPLAGVATGELFF
>many|13|-|TRBV29-1|TRBJ1-4
TGCAGCGTTCGCAGACAAACTAATGAAAAACTGTTTTTT
CSVRRQTNEKLFF
>-|16|TRBD1|TRBV19|TRBJ2-7
TGTGCCAGTAGTAGATCTCCGACAGGGAATAGTTACGAGCAGTACTTC
CASSRSPTGNSYEQYF
>-|15|TRBD1|TRBV5-4|TRBJ2-1
TGTGCCAGCAGCTGGGGACAGGGGAACTACAATGAGCAGTTCTTC
CASSWGQGNYNEQFF
>many|15|TRBD1|TRBV28|TRBJ1-2
TGTGCCAGCAGACCACCGGACAGGGAAGGCTATGGCTACACCTTC
CASRPPDREGYGYTF
>many|17|-|TRBV6-2/TRBV6-3|TRBJ2-7
TGTGCCAGCTCTTACTCATTTGTCCGAGGGGAGTCCGCCGAGCAGTACTTC
CASSYSFVRGESAEQYF